Following are 20 T cell receptor beta chains from one sample sequenced in a study of CD8 T cells in acute hepatitis C reinfection. Stated time point: naive CD8 control sorted from an acute-time-point sample. Clones were read by immunoSEQ multiplex PCR, and TCRdb kept only the in-frame ones, dropping some. The table lists tens of thousands of clones, 80% to 90% of them singletons. The sample was naive CD8+ T cells from PBMCs. The receptors here all came from a woman younger than 35 who spontaneously cleared hepatitis C infection.

The rearrangement uses TRBV6-5 and TRBJ2-7; D call uncertain. The V and J ends lost 9 bases and 7 bases respectively, with 13 bases between them. The CDR3 length is 11 residues. The germline V gene encodes CDR1 MNHEY and CDR2 SVGAGI. CDR3 coding DNA: TGTGCCAGAAAAGGTGCGGCTGAGCAGTACTTC. It encodes CARKGAAEQYF.

The V and J genes are TRBV19 and TRBJ1-2, with no clear D. The V end lost 4 bases, the J end lost 6 bases, and 9 bases lay between the germline ends. The CDR3 extends over 12 amino acids. Germline V gives CDR1 LNHDA, CDR2 SQIVND (reference sequence). The CDR3 here is CASSTRVHGYTF. CDR3 nucleotides: TGTGCCAGTAGTACTAGGGTACATGGCTACACCTTC.

This clone has just one count. The J gene is TRBJ2-6, the V gene TRBV10-2, with TRBD1 as a possible D gene (5 bases). This CDR3 spans 15 amino acids. CDR1 WSHSY and CDR2 SAAADI come from the germline V gene. Trimming pared 7 bases from V and 0 bases from J, leaving 10 bases between. The CDR3 is CASTDTVSGANVLTF. CDR3 DNA: TGCGCCAGCACGGACACGGTCTCTGGGGCCAACGTCCTGACTTTC.

This chain uses TRBV5-1 with TRBJ1-1; TRBD1 might be the D (5 bases). The V gene lost 1 base and the J gene lost 1 base, with 5 bases spanning the gap. Germline V lookup: CDR1 SGHRS, CDR2 YFSETQ. This CDR3 contains 13 residues. The CDR3 DNA reads TGCGCCAGCAGCTTGAGGGGGAACACTGAAGCTTTCTTT. It yields the protein CASSLRGNTEAFF.

This clone was observed a single time. V usage is TRBV14 and J usage is TRBJ2-5; the D gene is possibly TRBD1 (6 bases). The V gene lost 0 bases and the J gene lost 5 bases, with 10 bases spanning the gap. Germline CDR1 reads SGHDN; CDR2 reads FVKESK. This CDR3 is built from 14 residues. The CDR3 coding sequence is TGTGCCAGCAGCCAAGACAGGGGTGTGGAGACCCAGTACTTC. This codes for CASSQDRGVETQYF.

The chain is built from TRBV4-1 and TRBJ1-4; TRBD1 matches at 7 bases. Per germline, CDR1 MGHRA and CDR2 YSYEKL. The CDR3 spans 15 residues. The junction had 11 bases not matched to a gene; V was cut back by 0 bases and J by 13 bases. CDR3 residues: CASSQDDIGGMGLFF. The CDR3, as DNA: TGCGCCAGCAGCCAAGATGATATAGGGGGCATGGGACTGTTTTTT.

The chain recombines TRBV25-1 with TRBJ1-1; D remains ambiguous. Germline V gene lookup returns CDR1 MGHDK and CDR2 SYGVNS. The CDR3 covers 12 residues. Between the trimmed V and J ends, which lost 5 bases and 3 bases, there was a span of 7 bases. The CDR3 reads CASSQGYTEAFF. The CDR3 region has the DNA TGTGCCAGCAGTCAAGGATACACTGAAGCTTTCTTT.

V is TRBV2 and J is TRBJ2-3; 8 bases map to TRBD2. Unmatched junction bases numbered 3, after V lost 11 bases and J lost 2 bases. The CDR3 extends over 12 amino acids. The germline V gene encodes CDR1 SNHLY and CDR2 FYNNEI. The CDR3 here is CAGREVTDTQYF. The CDR3 DNA reads as TGTGCCGGGCGGGAGGTCACAGATACGCAGTATTTT.

In nucleotides, the CDR3 is TGTGCCAGCAGCTTGGAGGGGGAGGCCTTCAATGAGCAGTTCTTC. Translated: CASSLEGEAFNEQFF. This chain uses TRBV11-1 with TRBJ2-1; perhaps D is TRBD1 or TRBD2 (6 bases each). The CDR3 sequence is 15 residues long. Trimming removed 3 bases from V and 6 bases from J, with 15 bases in between. CDR1 and CDR2 from the germline V gene are SGHAT and FQDESV (reference sequence).

This clone was seen once. J is TRBJ2-7 and V is TRBV10-2, with 9 bases lining up with TRBD1. The length of the CDR3 is 13 residues. V dropped 8 bases and J dropped 2; count of bases not matched to a gene: 4. Germline CDR1 is WSHSY and CDR2 is SAAADI. In DNA form, the CDR3 reads TGCGCCAGCGGAAGACAGGGGGCCTACGAGCAGTACTTC. Its translation is CASGRQGAYEQYF.

The chain employs TRBV2 and TRBJ2-7; D may be TRBD2 (6 bases). Trimming pared 10 bases from V and 9 bases from J, leaving 28 bases between. Germline V gene data show CDR1 as SNHLY and CDR2 as FYNNEI. The CDR3 consists of 15 residues. This CDR3 reads CAITTGGRRGRGQYF. DNA for the CDR3: TGTGCCATCACAACTGGGGGGAGGCGCGGCCGCGGGCAGTACTTC. The complete variable domain, with remaining parts taken from reference TRBV2 and TRBJ2-7, reads EPEVTQTPSHQVTQMGQEVILRCVPISNHLYFYWYRQILGQKVEFLVSFYNNEISEKSEIFDDQFSVERPDGSNFTLKIRSTKLEDSAMYFCAITTGGRRGRGQYFGPGTRLTVT.

This clone was seen a single time. J is TRBJ2-7 and V is TRBV4-1; D might be TRBD2 (6 bases). Germline V gene lookup returns CDR1 MGHRA and CDR2 YSYEKL. V was cut by 4 bases and J by 3 bases, with 16 bases left in between. The CDR3 spans 15 residues. The CDR3: CASSPSPGLLYEQYF. The DNA of the CDR3 is TGCGCCAGCAGCCCATCACCGGGACTCCTCTACGAGCAGTACTTC.

V gene TRBV7-3 combines with J gene TRBJ2-1, with a weak D call TRBD2 (5 bases). The V gene's germline CDR1 is SGHTA and CDR2 FQGTGA. This CDR3 has 17 amino acids. Trimming removed 2 bases at V and 5 bases at J, with 19 bases between. The CDR3 sequence: CASSLWAVGSPDNEQFF. In DNA, the CDR3 is TGTGCCAGCAGCTTATGGGCAGTAGGGAGCCCAGACAATGAGCAGTTCTTC.

The CDR3 reads CASGYSSDAGEQYF. In nucleotides, the CDR3 is TGTGCCAGCGGATACTCTAGCGATGCGGGCGAGCAGTACTTC. V is TRBV27 and J is TRBJ2-7; a possible D gene is TRBD2 (6 bases). Germline CDR1 reads MNHEY; CDR2 reads SMNVEV (reference sequence). The ends were cut back, 8 bases at V and 6 bases at J, with 20 bases in the middle. This CDR3 contains 14 residues.

The chain employs TRBV7-8 and TRBJ2-2, with 9 bases fitting TRBD2. The V gene end was trimmed by 5 bases and the J gene end by 4 bases; junction bases not matched to a gene: 20. Looked up from germline, CDR1 is SGHVS and CDR2 is FQNEAQ. This CDR3 is built from 20 residues. The CDR3 coding sequence is TGTGCCAGCAGCCTCCTTTTGGCGGGAGGGCCTTTAGAAGTCACCGGGGAGCTGTTTTTT. Protein: CASSLLLAGGPLEVTGELFF.

CDR3 nucleotides: TGTGCCAGCGACTCAGGGGCAGGGGCCAACGTCCTGACTTTC. Its translation: CASDSGAGANVLTF. The rearrangement uses TRBV9 and TRBJ2-6; D is perhaps TRBD1 (6 bases). The CDR3 extends over 14 amino acids. V dropped 7 bases and J dropped 4 bases, with 12 bases sitting between them. The germline V gene has CDR1 SGDLS and CDR2 YYNGEE. Complete variable domain (other parts from reference TRBV9 and TRBJ2-6): DSGVTQTPKHLITATGQRVTLRCSPRSGDLSVYWYQQSLDQGLQFLIQYYNGEERAKGNILERFSAQQFPDLHSELNLSSLELGDSALYFCASDSGAGANVLTFGAGSRLTVL.

This clone was seen once. The chain joins TRBV29-1 to TRBJ2-7; maybe TRBD2 (6 bases). The CDR3 totals 13 residues. The germline V gene encodes CDR1 SQVTM and CDR2 ANQGSEA. V lost 4 bases, J lost 0 bases, and 10 bases lay in between. CDR3 in amino acids: CSVALTSSYEQYF. The CDR3 DNA reads TGCAGCGTTGCCTTGACTAGCTCCTACGAGCAGTACTTC.

This chain connects TRBV2 to TRBJ2-1; 9 positions agree with TRBD2. V gave up 5 bases and J gave up 2 bases; unmatched junction bases: 4. Germline V gene lookup returns CDR1 SNHLY and CDR2 FYNNEI. The CDR3 length is 15 residues. Here the CDR3 DNA reads TGTGCCAGCAGTTTAGCGGGAGCAACCTACAATGAGCAGTTCTTC. Encoded protein: CASSLAGATYNEQFF. The full variable domain, its missing parts supplied by reference TRBV2 and TRBJ2-1, is EPEVTQTPSHQVTQMGQEVILRCVPISNHLYFYWYRQILGQKVEFLVSFYNNEISEKSEIFDDQFSVERPDGSNFTLKIRSTKLEDSAMYFCASSLAGATYNEQFFGPGTRLTVL.

The rearrangement uses TRBV10-1 and TRBJ1-1; D is perhaps TRBD1 (6 bases). The CDR3 is 15 amino acids. The germline V gene encodes CDR1 WNHNN and CDR2 SYGVQD (reference sequence). V was cut by 4 bases and J by 2 bases, with 14 bases left in between. The CDR3 is CASSATRDTNTEAFF. CDR3 in DNA: TGCGCCAGCAGTGCGACCCGGGACACTAACACTGAAGCTTTCTTT.

The J gene is TRBJ1-4, the V gene TRBV18, with 7 bases lining up with TRBD1. The CDR3 has 15 amino acids. The germline CDR1 and CDR2 sequences are KGHSH and LQKENI. With V trimmed by 5 bases and J by 4 bases, 7 bases remained unmatched. The CDR3 loop is CASSYRQGINEKLFF. The CDR3 DNA sequence: TGTGCCAGCTCATATCGACAGGGCATTAATGAAAAACTGTTTTTT. Together with reference TRBV18 and TRBJ1-4, the CDR3 gives the full variable domain: NAGVMQNPRHLVRRRGQEARLRCSPMKGHSHVYWYRQLPEEGLKFMVYLQKENIIDESGMPKERFSAEFPKEGPSILRIQQVVRGDSAAYFCASSYRQGINEKLFFGSGTQLSVL.